One sample yielded the 23 T cell receptor beta chains listed below, sequenced in a study of shared clonotypes between healthy human individuals. Measured with immunoSEQ multiplex PCR; TCRdb has only the in-frame clones, and not every one. This sample has about 490,000 clones, with about 82% found just once. The specimen sequenced was PBMCs. The source of these receptors is a woman in her thirties or forties in good health. Some clones in this sample may be carry-over from other donors' samples.

The rearrangement links TRBV5-1 to TRBJ2-5, with TRBD1 matching over 8 bases. The CDR3 is 17 amino acids. Germline CDR1 and CDR2: SGHRS and YFSETQ. V gave up 0 bases and J gave up 2 bases; unmatched junction bases: 9. The CDR3 sequence: CASSLGITGGKQETQYF. The CDR3 nucleotides read TGCGCCAGCAGCTTGGGGATTACAGGGGGTAAGCAAGAGACCCAGTACTTC. The variable domain in full, with the rest retrieved from reference TRBV5-1 and TRBJ2-5, is KAGVTQTPRYLIKTRGQQVTLSCSPISGHRSVSWYQQTPGQGLQFLFEYFSETQRNKGNFPGRFSGRQFSNSRSEMNVSTLELGDSALYLCASSLGITGGKQETQYFGPGTRLLVL.

This clone occurred a few times. This sequence joins TRBV15 and TRBJ2-7; a weak D match, TRBD1 (6 bases). Germline V lookup: CDR1 LNHNV, CDR2 YYDKDF (reference sequence). V was cut by 0 bases and J by 1 base, with 13 bases left in between. The CDR3 is 16 amino acids. CDR3 protein: CATSRDTLDRSYEQYF. DNA of the CDR3: TGTGCCACCAGCAGAGATACGTTGGACAGATCCTACGAGCAGTACTTC. The full variable domain, its missing parts supplied by reference TRBV15 and TRBJ2-7, is DAMVIQNPRYQVTQFGKPVTLSCSQTLNHNVMYWYQQKSSQAPKLLFHYYDKDFNNEADTPDNFQSRRPNTSFCFLDIRSPGLGDTAMYLCATSRDTLDRSYEQYFGPGTRLTVT.

This sequence joins TRBV5-4 and TRBJ2-5; D is unclear. The CDR3 spans 14 residues. Germline CDR1 and CDR2: SGHNT and YYREEE (reference sequence). V lost 5 bases and J 5 bases, leaving 16 bases between the germline ends. In nucleotides, the CDR3 is TGTGCCAGCAGACAGACACGCTCGAGTGAGACCCAGTACTTC. Protein sequence: CASRQTRSSETQYF.

The CDR3 reads CASSSPWGPRKQGADTGELFF. The CDR3 bases are TGTGCCAGCAGTTCTCCCTGGGGCCCAAGGAAACAGGGGGCGGACACCGGGGAGCTGTTTTTT. The rearrangement joins TRBV28 to TRBJ2-2; 9 positions match TRBD1. The V segment lost 4 bases and the J segment 3 bases; nucleotides outside the gene matches: 21. Germline-derived CDR1 and CDR2 are MDHEN and SYDVKM. The CDR3 runs 21 residues. Together with reference TRBV28 and TRBJ2-2, the CDR3 gives the full variable domain: DVKVTQSSRYLVKRTGEKVFLECVQDMDHENMFWYRQDPGLGLRLIYFSYDVKMKEKGDIPEGYSVSREKKERFSLILESASTNQTSMYLCASSSPWGPRKQGADTGELFFGEGSRLTVL.

V and J are TRBV5-4 and TRBJ2-1, with a weak D call TRBD2 (6 bases). CDR1 is SGHNT and CDR2 is YYREEE in the germline V gene (reference sequence). The CDR3 length is 13 residues. Trimming took 7 bases from V and 7 from J, leaving 15 bases between them. CDR3 region: CASGSGVRNEQFF. CDR3 sequence (DNA): TGTGCCAGCGGGTCGGGAGTAAGGAATGAGCAGTTCTTC.

The table lists this clone with many counts. The chain is built from TRBV9 and TRBJ2-3, with 11 bases identical to TRBD2. This CDR3 region has 16 residues. V gave up 3 bases and J gave up 0 bases; unmatched junction bases: 3. The V gene's germline CDR1 is SGDLS and CDR2 YYNGEE. The CDR3 nucleotides are TGTGCCAGCAGCGAGGGACTAGCGGTTAGCACAGATACGCAGTATTTT. This sequence encodes CASSEGLAVSTDTQYF.

V is TRBV5-4 and J is TRBJ2-2; D is unclear. The CDR3 consists of 13 residues. From germline, CDR1 is SGHNT and CDR2 YYREEE (reference sequence). The ends were cut back, 1 base at V and 7 bases at J, with 8 bases in the middle. The CDR3 sequence is CASSLRRSGELFF. In DNA form, the CDR3 reads TGTGCCAGCAGCTTGCGCAGAAGCGGGGAGCTGTTTTTT.

V and J are TRBV6-1 and TRBJ1-1; TRBD1 matches 9 bases. CDR3 length equals 14 residues. Germline V CDR1 and CDR2: MNHNS, SASEGT. Trimming at V came to 4 bases and at J to 5 bases, leaving 5 bases not matched to a gene. The CDR3 sequence: CASSVGTGLTEAFF. CDR3 nucleotides: TGTGCCAGCAGTGTCGGGACAGGGTTAACTGAAGCTTTCTTT.

Worth noting for this clone: Other DNA sequences in the same sample also yield this CDR3. The gene calls are TRBV7-2 and TRBJ2-7; 7 bases are a match to TRBD2. CDR3 length: 15 amino acids. Germline assignment: CDR1 SGHTA and CDR2 FQGNSA. The V and J ends lost 1 base and 1 base, in that order; junction bases with no gene match: 4. The CDR3 nucleotides read TGTGCCAGCAGCTTAGTTGGCGGGAGTTCCTACGAGCAGTACTTC. As protein: CASSLVGGSSYEQYF.

This chain links TRBV7-9 with TRBJ2-7, with 8 bases lining up with TRBD1. Unmatched junction bases numbered 3, after V lost 8 bases and J lost 6 bases. Germline loops: CDR1 SEHNR, CDR2 FQNEAQ (reference sequence). This CDR3 has 11 amino acids. In nucleotides, the CDR3 is TGTGCCAGCTCGACAGGGGTCGAGCAGTACTTC. This gives the protein CASSTGVEQYF.

This sequence joins TRBV11-1 and TRBJ2-1; D is possibly TRBD1 (6 bases). Trimming took 5 bases from V and 5 from J, leaving 10 bases between them. This CDR3 is built from 13 residues. Germline assignment: CDR1 SGHAT and CDR2 FQDESV (reference sequence). The DNA for the CDR3 is TGTGCCAGCAGCCGCGACAGGAACAATGAGCAGTTCTTC. Amino acids: CASSRDRNNEQFF. The entire variable domain, with the rest obtained from reference TRBV11-1 and TRBJ2-1, is as follows: EAEVAQSPRYKITEKSQAVAFWCDPISGHATLYWYRQILGQGPELLVQFQDESVVDDSQLPKDRFSAERLKGVDSTLKIQPAELGDSAMYLCASSRDRNNEQFFGPGTRLTVL.

The rearrangement uses TRBV7-9 and TRBJ2-2, with 8 positions matching TRBD1. The CDR3 totals 15 residues. CDR1 is SEHNR, CDR2 FQNEAQ, per germline (reference sequence). V lost 5 bases to trimming and J lost 6 bases; unmatched junction nucleotides: 8. The chain's CDR3 is CASSGPGGLPGELFF. The CDR3 bases are TGTGCCAGCAGCGGCCCAGGGGGCTTACCCGGGGAGCTGTTTTTT.

The CDR3 reads CSVNGRTGGTEAFF. CDR3 DNA sequence: TGCAGCGTCAATGGAAGGACAGGGGGCACTGAAGCTTTCTTT. V gene TRBV29-1 combines with J gene TRBJ1-1; 10 bases map to TRBD1. Germline V lookup: CDR1 SQVTM, CDR2 ANQGSEA. The CDR3 totals 14 residues. Trimming took 6 bases from V and 4 from J; bases not matched to a gene: 8.

The V gene is TRBV7-3, the J gene TRBJ2-1; 12 positions match TRBD2. The V and J ends lost 1 base and 6 bases, in that order; junction bases with no gene match: 10. CDR1 and CDR2 from the germline V gene are SGHTA and FQGTGA. The CDR3 extends over 18 amino acids. The chain's CDR3 is CASSLRGPGLAGSNEQFF. The DNA of the CDR3 is TGTGCCAGCAGCTTAAGGGGCCCGGGACTAGCGGGTTCCAATGAGCAGTTCTTC.

The chain uses TRBV27 and TRBJ2-3; no definite D call. V was pared by 3 bases and J by 8 bases, with 18 bases between. Germline lookup yields CDR1 MNHEY and CDR2 SMNVEV (reference sequence). CDR3 length: 15 residues. The CDR3 region is CASSLANSGLGTQYF. The DNA for the CDR3 is TGTGCCAGCAGTTTGGCCAATAGTGGTCTTGGTACGCAGTATTTT.

As regards this clone: This clone may be a read error of a much larger clone one base away. The V gene is TRBV29-1, the J gene TRBJ2-3; D is ambiguous. CDR1 is SQVTM and CDR2 is ANQGSEA in the germline V gene. The length of the CDR3 is 11 residues. Deletions cut 2 bases from V and 0 bases from J, with 0 bases between. The CDR3, as DNA: TGCAGCGTTGAAAGCACAGATACGCAGTATTTT. Protein sequence: CSVESTDTQYF.

A word on this clone: Other nucleotide sequences in the sample specify the same CDR3. The rearrangement links TRBV2 to TRBJ1-2, with D possibly TRBD1 on 5 matching bases. V was trimmed by 6 bases and J by 7 bases, leaving 15 bases between them. Germline values: CDR1 SNHLY, CDR2 FYNNEI. This CDR3 spans 13 amino acids. CDR3 nucleotides: TGTGCCAGCAGCGAGAGGGGCGTGGGTGGCTACACCTTC. It specifies CASSERGVGGYTF.

This chain connects TRBV5-4 to TRBJ2-1, with D perhaps TRBD1 or TRBD2 (6 bases each). Germline V lookup: CDR1 SGHNT, CDR2 YYREEE (reference sequence). V lost 3 bases and J lost 6, with 22 bases in between. This CDR3 is built from 17 residues. In DNA, the CDR3 is TGTGCCAGCAGCTCGGGCCCCCTCCGACTAGGGGGCAATGAGCAGTTCTTC. Residues: CASSSGPLRLGGNEQFF.

This clone came up many times. The chain uses TRBV28 and TRBJ1-1; tentative D call: TRBD1 (6 bases). The V gene lost 7 bases and the J gene lost 2 bases, with 17 bases spanning the gap. The CDR3 is 15 residues long. CDR1 is MDHEN and CDR2 is SYDVKM in the germline V gene. The CDR3, as DNA: TGTGCCAGCACCACCCCGGGGGACATAAACACTGAAGCTTTCTTT. It is translated as CASTTPGDINTEAFF. Using reference TRBV28 and TRBJ1-1 for the parts outside the CDR3, the full variable domain is DVKVTQSSRYLVKRTGEKVFLECVQDMDHENMFWYRQDPGLGLRLIYFSYDVKMKEKGDIPEGYSVSREKKERFSLILESASTNQTSMYLCASTTPGDINTEAFFGQGTRLTVV.

This chain links TRBV11-3 with TRBJ1-1; 8 bases agree with TRBD1. V lost 10 bases to trimming and J lost 0 bases; unmatched junction nucleotides: 4. The CDR3 is made up of 13 amino acids. The germline CDR1 and CDR2 sequences are SGHNT and YENEEA. CDR3 region: CATSGGVNTEAFF. CDR3 coding DNA: TGTGCCACCTCAGGGGGCGTGAACACTGAAGCTTTCTTT.

This clone came up a few times. The chain is built from TRBV2 and TRBJ2-4, with TRBD2 matching over 9 bases. CDR3 length equals 17 residues. The V gene end was trimmed by 5 bases and the J gene end by 4 bases; junction bases not matched to a gene: 12. The germline CDR1 and CDR2 sequences are SNHLY and FYNNEI. The CDR3 DNA follows: TGTGCCAGCAGTTCCAGGCTAGCGGGACCCGAAAAAAACATTCAGTACTTC. Protein product: CASSSRLAGPEKNIQYF.

This clone was seen ten or more times. The same CDR3 arises from other DNA sequences in this sample as well. The chain couples TRBV9 to TRBJ2-3; 9 bases are a match to TRBD2. This CDR3 is built from 16 residues. In germline, CDR1 is SGDLS, CDR2 YYNGEE. The trim removed 2 bases at V and 4 bases at J, leaving 8 bases unmatched. CDR3 DNA sequence: TGTGCCAGCAGCGTCGATAGCGGGAGCGTCGCAGATACGCAGTATTTT. Protein sequence: CASSVDSGSVADTQYF.

The genes are TRBV6-5 and TRBJ2-7, with 10 bases identical to TRBD2. This CDR3 region has 13 residues. Germline V gene sequence: CDR1 MNHEY, CDR2 SVGAGI. V lost 8 bases, J lost 2 bases, and 3 bases stayed unmatched. In DNA form, the CDR3 reads TGTGCCAGCGGTGGACTAGCGGCCTACGAGCAGTACTTC. As protein: CASGGLAAYEQYF.